This T cell receptor beta chain was obtained from a study of cytomegalovirus exposure and HLA in healthy donors (TCRdb year 2017). Turning to the overall study: An earlier analysis of 587 of the donors reported approximately 260 Gb of sequence data and 100 million to 120 million unique TCR beta sequences obtained from some 170 million T cells. Donor age, sex, ethnicity and CMV serostatus were compiled alongside the repertoire data. A separate validation cohort of more than 100 different subjects was used in addition to the roughly 700-subject first cohort. Rather than using new phenotypic data, the later analysis identified candidate immune exposures from TCR beta sequences and from how often those sequences occurred across donors. Every discovery cohort repertoire had been produced on one sequencing platform. An earlier analysis of more than 450 of the donors used high-throughput TCR beta sequencing to judge whether each TCR beta V gene segment behaved as functional or pseudogenic. To predict cytomegalovirus infection status, the study combined high-throughput TCR immunosequencing, statistical association of individual TCRs with disease status, and machine learning. About 280 gigabases of sequencing data and approximately 91 million unique TCR sequences made up an early release that covered roughly 670 HLA-typed donors. The study aimed to test whether signatures of past pathogen exposure could be identified by cataloging public T cell receptors. Among the roughly 410 genotyped donors, approximately 81% belonged to the genetic ancestry cluster associated with self-reported Caucasian donors. Because of strong linkage in the cohort, a handful of DR-DQ haplotypes were treated as single units for association and clustering. In a later analysis, previously published TCR beta repertoires from 550 to 700 donors were re-analyzed and high-resolution HLA genotyping was added so that TCR occurrence patterns could be studied. A later genetic analysis took genome-wide SNP genotypes for about three fifths of the roughly 670 donors and used that subset as a discovery cohort. Class I and class II HLA loci were covered by the typing at four-digit resolution. The number of donors typed differed by locus, with 629-630 for A, B, C, DRB1 and DQB1, around 500 for DQA1, approximately 570 for DPA1, and approximately 470 for DPB1. Across around 400 genotyped donors of the cohort, an average of roughly 250,000 unique TCR beta nucleotide sequences per donor were sequenced, and roughly 18% of those sequences were non-productive. Using immunosequencing, the study profiled T cell repertoires from 666 subjects and related those repertoires to cytomegalovirus serostatus.

Receptor amplification or capture employed the immunoSEQ multiplex PCR assay. For the multiplex PCR, a mixture combining 60 forward primers for TCR Vbeta segments and 13 reverse primers for TCR Jbeta segments was used. The CDR3 region of rearranged TCR beta genes was amplified from genomic DNA with a multiplex PCR assay. The amplified TCR beta libraries were sequenced on the Illumina HiSeq System as 87-base-pair reads. The authors processed their data as follows. In a later analysis, some 80 million unique TCR beta chains were counted across the 500 to 700 repertoires, and roughly 10 million of these chains were shared by at least two donors. To remove PCR and sequencing errors, raw reads were error-corrected and collapsed into unique sequences using a nearest-neighbor algorithm that merged closely related sequences. To assign V, D and J gene segments, CDR3 sequences were aligned to IMGT reference sequences. Each retained sequence needed at least a six-nucleotide match to both a V gene segment and a J gene segment. A rearrangement was called productive if the CDR3 had no stop codons and remained in frame with V and J, and every other rearrangement was called non-productive. Following IMGT convention, CDR3 was defined as the stretch from the second conserved V-encoded cysteine up to the conserved J-encoded phenylalanine. The earlier analysis of more than 450 of the donors excluded sequences that lacked an unambiguous match to a single V gene segment. In an earlier analysis of roughly 500 of the donors, V segments were called functional above 56.7% productive rearrangements and were called segregating when the between-donor standard deviation exceeded 5%. A statistical classification framework was built to diagnose cytomegalovirus status from the catalog of TCR beta chain sequences. V and J gene assignment, in a later analysis, came from comparing TCR nucleotide sequences with IMGT/GENE-DB human TR gene sequences. A later analysis assigned CDR3 sequences and most-parsimonious VDJ recombination scenarios with the TCRdist pipeline. In a later analysis, each TCR beta chain was defined by its CDR3 amino acid sequence together with its V-gene family, and reads lacking a unique V-gene family were excluded. In a later analysis, approximately 590 highly shared, low-generation-probability nucleotide sequences were removed to address suspected cross-contamination and a sequencing artifact. For each public chain, a later analysis derived a clonal expansion index from normalized ranks of inferred template counts within each repertoire. Generation probabilities in a later analysis came from a VDJ recombination model fitted to out-of-frame rearrangements, and those results were checked against IGoR. In a later analysis, TCR-TCR, TCR-HLA and TCR-CMV co-occurrence was scored with hypergeometric tests, and a repertoire-size bias correction was applied to TCR pairs. To estimate false discovery rates, a later analysis permuted the HLA or CMV assignments 20 times. In a later analysis, co-occurring TCRs were grouped using DBSCAN, and TCRdist sequence similarity was added for clustering within HLA-allele-positive subsets. Co-occurrence clustering excluded repertoires with fewer than 30,000 or more than 120,000 public chains, plus five with anomalous nucleotide sharing. TCRdb limited this immuneACCESS table to in-frame rearrangements with V and J called. A share of clones is missing; checked studies link under half to unresolved V genes, and the rest is unexplained. V and J calls and clone size follow that table, whereas D and trimming were derived from the DNA. The table for this sample records roughly 80,000 clones. The top ten hold roughly 15% of the sample.

General findings and caveats noted by the study authors: The study listed 164 TCR beta chains as associated with cytomegalovirus. Specific HLA alleles were associated with 15,000 to 20,000 TCR beta sequences at a false discovery rate of 0.05 in a later analysis. Sequencing depth was assumed to be roughly uniform across donors in the presence/absence analyses, though that assumption may not hold. A later analysis found that TCR association rates varied across HLA loci, with DRB1 alleles showing the most associated TCRs and HLA-C alleles the fewest. Several of the top co-occurrence clusters appeared to be linked to parvovirus B19, influenza, CMV and Epstein-Barr virus, according to a later analysis. In vitro tests confirmed that a few of the cytomegalovirus-associated TCR beta chains recognize cytomegalovirus antigens. Because counts were too low, around 17 rarely observed V segments, including chromosome 9 orphons, were left out of the earlier analysis of over 550 of the donors. CMV serostatus was the only immune exposure information available for the cohort. Correlated functional status among segregating V segments might reflect linkage disequilibrium, but an unknown experimental factor could not be ruled out. In this cohort, only TCR beta chains were sequenced, and detectable features were limited by the absence of alpha or paired-chain data. Assigning TCR associations to individual alleles was difficult when HLA alleles, especially DR and DQ, strongly co-occurred. Compared with equally common non-associated chains, HLA-associated TCR beta chains in a later analysis were more clonally expanded and had lower generation probabilities. A cluster of highly shared sequence variants was judged likely to be a technical artifact of the sequencing pipeline. The authors suggested that the approach could potentially be generalized to other disease states and immunological phenotypes. Across donors, most TCR sequences were observed very rarely, whereas some public TCRs were present in many individuals. Most CMV-associated TCR beta chains appeared to be HLA-restricted in a later analysis, and the HLA associations seemed to be driven largely by CMV exposure. V-gene and J-gene trimming of TCR beta chains was associated with a missense DCLRE1C variant in a later genetic analysis, and the association was replicated in an independent cohort. Cytomegalovirus status was reported to be diagnosed by the classifier with high specificity and sensitivity in both the original and validation cohorts. Broadly in line with IMGT annotations, most TCR beta V segments showed up in productive rearrangements about 87% or about 30% of the time in an earlier analysis of several hundred of the donors. HLA typing was unavailable for some donors at each locus, so association tests used only the typed subset. A further reported finding was that TCR beta sequences accurately predicted the HLA-A and HLA-B alleles for most subjects in the first cohort. Compared with the approximately 670-donor mean, donors in an Asian-associated ancestry cluster had fewer N-insertions in productive TCRs, according to a later genetic analysis.

The cohort consisted of approximately 670 healthy bone marrow donors. All cohort members were sampled while nominally healthy, although unrecorded immune exposures were likely present. The donor tested CMV seropositive, placing the donor among the approximately 310 seropositive members of the cohort. A peripheral blood sample was provided by each donor, and peripheral blood mononuclear cells were used for TCR beta sequencing. The Qiagen DNeasy Blood Extraction Kit was used to extract genomic DNA from the blood cell samples. Note on this clone: No antigen is known for it.

Sequenced material: PBMCs. This TCR came from a man in his fifties in good health and CMV-seropositive.

The CDR3 here reads CASSLTADTQYF. Read as DNA, the sequence is TGTGCCAGCAGCTTGACGGCAGATACGCAGTATTTT. Recombination linked TRBV5-6 to TRBJ2-3, with the identity of the D gene unclear. V is shortened by 1 base, J by 4 bases, and the region joining them spans 4 bases. Taken from the germline V gene, the CDR1 and CDR2 loops are SGHDT and YYEEEE. The CDR3 spans 12 residues, from the cysteine through the phenylalanine. Only the CDR3 portion is preserved as DNA: 36 bases, with reading frame beginning at the first base.